This passage covers 5 T cell receptor beta chains from one sample sequenced in a study of blood T cell repertoires in COVID-19. Sequenced by immunoSEQ multiplex PCR; TCRdb stores in-frame clones only, minus some. The sample has approximately 240,000 clones; 70% to 90% are singletons. The sample consisted of peripheral blood. The receptors stem from a woman aged 18-35 years who had recovered from COVID-19.

The V gene is TRBV7-3, the J gene TRBJ1-1, with TRBD1 matching over 7 bases. The CDR3 has 14 amino acids. Unmatched junction bases numbered 1, after V lost 1 base and J lost 2 bases. The germline V gene has CDR1 SGHTA and CDR2 FQGTGA. As DNA, the CDR3 is TGTGCCAGCAGCTTAAGACAGGGAAACACTGAAGCTTTCTTT. Protein sequence: CASSLRQGNTEAFF.

This chain connects TRBV9 to TRBJ2-7, with 7 bases aligning to TRBD1. The length of the CDR3 is 14 residues. V lost 0 bases and J lost 3; bases outside the gene matches: 3. From germline, CDR1 is SGDLS and CDR2 YYNGEE. Written as DNA, the CDR3 is TGTGCCAGCAGCGTAGCCGGGACAGACTACGAGCAGTACTTC. It specifies CASSVAGTDYEQYF.

The rearrangement links TRBV19 to TRBJ2-2; D is perhaps TRBD2 (6 bases). The germline V gene encodes CDR1 LNHDA and CDR2 SQIVND (reference sequence). This CDR3 comprises 14 residues. V lost 3 bases to trimming and J lost 7 bases, with 12 bases between them. The CDR3 coding sequence is TGTGCCAGTAGTATCGGGACTCCGAACGGGGAGCTGTTTTTT. It translates to CASSIGTPNGELFF.

The V and J genes are TRBV19 and TRBJ2-7, with 7 positions matching TRBD2. The trim removed 4 bases at V and 3 bases at J, leaving 9 bases unmatched. This CDR3 is built from 15 residues. Germline V CDR1 and CDR2: LNHDA, SQIVND (reference sequence). The CDR3 DNA sequence: TGTGCCAGTAGTACAAAACCCGGGACTATCTACGAGCAGTACTTC. Translating gives CASSTKPGTIYEQYF.

V is TRBV10-3 and J is TRBJ2-7; 8 positions agree with TRBD1. In germline, CDR1 is ENHRY, CDR2 SYGVKD. This CDR3 comprises 15 residues. V shed 3 bases and J 4 bases; nucleotides not matched to a gene: 8. CDR3 bases: TGTGCCATCAGTGATAGAACAGGGGGACTTTACGAGCAGTACTTC. Amino acids: CAISDRTGGLYEQYF.